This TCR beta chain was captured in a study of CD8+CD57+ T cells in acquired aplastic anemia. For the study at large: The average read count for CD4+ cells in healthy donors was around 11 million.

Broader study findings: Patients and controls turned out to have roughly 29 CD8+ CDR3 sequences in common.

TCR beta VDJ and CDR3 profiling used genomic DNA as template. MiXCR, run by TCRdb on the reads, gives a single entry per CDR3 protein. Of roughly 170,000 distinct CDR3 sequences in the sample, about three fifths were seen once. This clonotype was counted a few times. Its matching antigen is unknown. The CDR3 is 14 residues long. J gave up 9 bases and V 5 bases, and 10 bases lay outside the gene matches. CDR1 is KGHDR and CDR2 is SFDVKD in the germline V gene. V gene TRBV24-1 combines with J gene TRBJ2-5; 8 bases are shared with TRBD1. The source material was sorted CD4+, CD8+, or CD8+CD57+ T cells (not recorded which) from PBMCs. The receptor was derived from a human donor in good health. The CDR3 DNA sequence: TGTGCCACCAGTGGGGGACAGGAAACATTGGCCCAGTACTTC. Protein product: CATSGGQETLAQYF.